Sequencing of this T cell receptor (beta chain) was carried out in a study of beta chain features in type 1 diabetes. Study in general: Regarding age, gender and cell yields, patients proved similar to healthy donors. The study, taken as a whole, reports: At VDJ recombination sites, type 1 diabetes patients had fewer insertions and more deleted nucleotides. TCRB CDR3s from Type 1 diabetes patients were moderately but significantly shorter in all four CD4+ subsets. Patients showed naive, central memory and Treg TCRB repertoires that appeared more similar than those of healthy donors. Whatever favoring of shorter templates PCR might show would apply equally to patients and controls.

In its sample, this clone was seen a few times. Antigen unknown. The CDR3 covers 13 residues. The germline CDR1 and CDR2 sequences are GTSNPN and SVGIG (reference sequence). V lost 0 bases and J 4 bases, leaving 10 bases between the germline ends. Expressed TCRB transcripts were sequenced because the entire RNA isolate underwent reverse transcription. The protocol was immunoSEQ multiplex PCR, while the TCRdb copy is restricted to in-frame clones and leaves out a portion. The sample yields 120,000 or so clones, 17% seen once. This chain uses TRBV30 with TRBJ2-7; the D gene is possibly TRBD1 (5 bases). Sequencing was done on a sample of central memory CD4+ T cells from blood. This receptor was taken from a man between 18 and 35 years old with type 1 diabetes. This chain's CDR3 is CAWSVPGLYEQYF. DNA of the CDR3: TGTGCCTGGAGTGTACCAGGGCTGTACGAGCAGTACTTC.